These T cell receptor beta chains were read from a single sample in a study of CD8+ T cells in alopecia areata. Measured with immunoSEQ multiplex PCR; TCRdb has only the in-frame clones, and not every one. The repertoire holds more than 110,000 clones, with about three fifths as singletons. This sample comprised CD4+ T cells sorted from blood, obtained at week 0. The receptors come from a human donor with alopecia areata. The CDR3 runs from the conserved cysteine through the conserved F or W. The D gene is left open where the match is weak. Only some rows state a clone size, as once, few, many or a class for expanded clones.

16 | TRBJ1-5 | TRBV18 | . | TRBD1 | CASSGQSGTGSQPQHF | TGTGCCAGCTCAGGCCAATCCGGGACAGGAAGTCAGCCCCAGCATTTT
13 | TRBJ1-2 | TRBV5-6 | . | . | CASSPWAVYGYTF | TGTGCCAGCAGCCCATGGGCTGTCTATGGCTACACCTTC
13 | TRBJ2-7 | TRBV5-6 | . | TRBD1 | CASSLRPGGPQYF | TGTGCCAGCAGCTTGAGGCCAGGGGGACCTCAGTACTTC
13 | TRBJ1-2 | TRBV19 | . | . | CASSIRGVDGYTF | TGTGCCAGTAGTATCAGAGGGGTGGATGGCTACACCTTC
13 | TRBJ1-2 | TRBV5-4 | . | . | CASSLQGSYGYTF | TGTGCCAGCAGCTTGCAGGGCTCCTATGGCTACACCTTC
13 | TRBJ2-1 | TRBV29-1 | once | . | CSVARSSYNEQFF | TGCAGCGTTGCCAGGAGCTCCTACAATGAGCAGTTCTTC
16 | TRBJ2-1 | TRBV18 | . | TRBD2 | CASSPSLAGGENKQFF | TGTGCCAGCTCACCTTCCCTAGCGGGGGGGGAGAATAAGCAGTTCTTC
13 | TRBJ2-2 | TRBV7-2 | few | . | CASSLDNTGELFF | TGTGCCAGCAGCCTAGACAACACCGGGGAGCTGTTTTTT
14 | TRBJ2-2 | TRBV19 | . | . | CASSRQRNTGELFF | TGTGCCAGTAGTAGGCAGCGGAACACCGGGGAGCTGTTTTTT
13 | TRBJ1-5 | TRBV5-6 | . | . | CASSWGVNQPQHF | TGTGCCAGCAGCTGGGGGGTCAATCAGCCCCAGCATTTT
11 | TRBJ2-7 | TRBV5-1 | . | . | CASSAQGEQYF | TGCGCCAGCAGCGCGCAGGGCGAGCAGTACTTC
15 | TRBJ2-5 | TRBV4-3 | . | . | CASSQGYGGQETQYF | TGCGCCAGCAGCCAAGGGTACGGCGGACAAGAGACCCAGTACTTC
17 | TRBJ2-4 | TRBV7-2 | few | TRBD1 | CASSLGLLRDRSDIQYF | TGTGCCAGCAGCTTAGGATTACTTCGGGACAGGTCTGACATTCAGTACTTC
12 | TRBJ1-1 | TRBV29-1 | few | . | CSADRWNTEAFF | TGCAGCGCTGACAGATGGAACACTGAAGCTTTCTTT
11 | TRBJ1-1 | TRBV25-1 | few | . | CASSDSTEAFF | TGTGCCAGCAGTGACAGCACTGAAGCTTTCTTT